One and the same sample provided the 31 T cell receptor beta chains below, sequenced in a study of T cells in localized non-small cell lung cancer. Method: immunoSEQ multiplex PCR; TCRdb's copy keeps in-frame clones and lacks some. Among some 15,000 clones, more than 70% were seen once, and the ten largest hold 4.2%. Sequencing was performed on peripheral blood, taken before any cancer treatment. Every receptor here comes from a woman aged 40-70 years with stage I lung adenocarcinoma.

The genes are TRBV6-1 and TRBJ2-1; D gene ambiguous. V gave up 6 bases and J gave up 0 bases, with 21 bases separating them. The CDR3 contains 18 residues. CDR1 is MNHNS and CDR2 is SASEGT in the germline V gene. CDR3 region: CASSETSYKWRSYNEQFF. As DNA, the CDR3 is TGTGCCAGCAGCGAAACATCCTACAAGTGGCGCTCCTACAATGAGCAGTTCTTC.

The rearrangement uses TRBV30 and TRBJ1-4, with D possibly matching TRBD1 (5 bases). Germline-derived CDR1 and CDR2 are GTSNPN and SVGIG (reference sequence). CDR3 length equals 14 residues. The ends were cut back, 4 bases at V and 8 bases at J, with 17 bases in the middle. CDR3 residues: CAWTTGTPGEKLFF. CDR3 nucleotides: TGTGCCTGGACTACCGGGACTCCCGGAGAAAAACTGTTTTTT.

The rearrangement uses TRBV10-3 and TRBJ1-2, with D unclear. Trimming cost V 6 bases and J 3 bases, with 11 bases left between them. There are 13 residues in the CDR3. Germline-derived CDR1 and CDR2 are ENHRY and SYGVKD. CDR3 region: CAIRDSGDYGYTF. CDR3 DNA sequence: TGTGCCATCAGAGACTCAGGTGACTATGGCTACACCTTC.

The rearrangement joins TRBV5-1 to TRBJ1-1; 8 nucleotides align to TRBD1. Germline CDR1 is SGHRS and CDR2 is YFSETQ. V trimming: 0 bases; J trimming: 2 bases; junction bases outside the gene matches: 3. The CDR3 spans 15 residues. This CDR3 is CASSLAGQGNTEAFF. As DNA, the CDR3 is TGCGCCAGCAGCTTGGCCGGACAGGGCAACACTGAAGCTTTCTTT.

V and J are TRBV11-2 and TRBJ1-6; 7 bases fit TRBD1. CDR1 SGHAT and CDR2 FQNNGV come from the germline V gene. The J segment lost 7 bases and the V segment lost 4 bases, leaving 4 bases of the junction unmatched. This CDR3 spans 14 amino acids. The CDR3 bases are TGTGCCAGCAGCTACGTACAGGGGAATTCACCCCTCCACTTT. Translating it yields CASSYVQGNSPLHF.

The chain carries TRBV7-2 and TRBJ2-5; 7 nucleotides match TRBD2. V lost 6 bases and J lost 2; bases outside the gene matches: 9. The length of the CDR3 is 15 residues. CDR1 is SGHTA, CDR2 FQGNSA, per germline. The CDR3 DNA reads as TGTGCCAGCAGTCACCCCGGGGGGAGACAAGAGACCCAGTACTTC. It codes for CASSHPGGRQETQYF.

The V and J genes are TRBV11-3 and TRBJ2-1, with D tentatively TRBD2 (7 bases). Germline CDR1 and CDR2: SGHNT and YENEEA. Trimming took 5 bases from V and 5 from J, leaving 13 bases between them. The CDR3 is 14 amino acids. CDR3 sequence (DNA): TGTGCCAGCAGCCCAACGGGGGGCCACAATGAGCAGTTCTTC. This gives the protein CASSPTGGHNEQFF.

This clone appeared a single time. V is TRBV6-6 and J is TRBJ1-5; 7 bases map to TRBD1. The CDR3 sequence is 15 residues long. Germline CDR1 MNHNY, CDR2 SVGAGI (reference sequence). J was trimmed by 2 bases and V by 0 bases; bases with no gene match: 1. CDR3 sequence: CASSYSGTGNQPQHF. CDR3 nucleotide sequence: TGTGCCAGCAGTTACTCCGGGACAGGCAATCAGCCCCAGCATTTT.

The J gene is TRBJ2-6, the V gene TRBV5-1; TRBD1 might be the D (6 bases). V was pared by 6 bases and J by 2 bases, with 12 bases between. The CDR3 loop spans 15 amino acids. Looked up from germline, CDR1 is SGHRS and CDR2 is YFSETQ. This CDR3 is CASTQGNAGANVLTF. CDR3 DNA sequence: TGCGCCAGCACACAGGGTAACGCTGGGGCCAACGTCCTGACTTTC.

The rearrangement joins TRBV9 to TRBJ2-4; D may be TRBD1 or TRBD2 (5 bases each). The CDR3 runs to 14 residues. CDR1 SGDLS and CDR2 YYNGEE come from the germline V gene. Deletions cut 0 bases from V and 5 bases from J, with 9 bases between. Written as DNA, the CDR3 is TGTGCCAGCAGCGTAGGGGACGGCCAAAACATTCAGTACTTC. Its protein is CASSVGDGQNIQYF.

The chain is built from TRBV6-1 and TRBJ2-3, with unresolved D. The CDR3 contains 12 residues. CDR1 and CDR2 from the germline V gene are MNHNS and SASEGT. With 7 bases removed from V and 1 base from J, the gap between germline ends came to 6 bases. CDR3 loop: CASNLGTDTQYF. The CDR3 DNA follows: TGTGCCAGCAATCTAGGCACAGATACGCAGTATTTT.

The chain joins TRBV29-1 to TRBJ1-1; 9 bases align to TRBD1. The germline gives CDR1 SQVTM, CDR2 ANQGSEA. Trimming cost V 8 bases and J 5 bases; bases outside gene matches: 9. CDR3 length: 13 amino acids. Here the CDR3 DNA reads TGCAGCCCGGGGCCCGGACAGGGGACTGAAGCTTTCTTT. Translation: CSPGPGQGTEAFF.

CDR3 coding DNA: TGTGCCAGCAGTTACTCGACGGGAAGCTCCTACAATGAGCAGTTCTTC. Its protein product is CASSYSTGSSYNEQFF. This chain joins TRBV6-6 and TRBJ2-1; D is possibly TRBD2 (5 bases). This CDR3 has 16 amino acids. The V end was cut by 0 bases, the J end by 0 bases, with 9 bases between. Germline values: CDR1 MNHNY, CDR2 SVGAGI (reference sequence).

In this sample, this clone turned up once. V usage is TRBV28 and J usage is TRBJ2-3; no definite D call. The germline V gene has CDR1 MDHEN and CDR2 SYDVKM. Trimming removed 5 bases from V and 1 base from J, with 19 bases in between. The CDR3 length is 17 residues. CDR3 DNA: TGTGCCAGCAGTCCCGGCGGAAGGATCGGTCGCACAGATACGCAGTATTTT. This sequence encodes CASSPGGRIGRTDTQYF.

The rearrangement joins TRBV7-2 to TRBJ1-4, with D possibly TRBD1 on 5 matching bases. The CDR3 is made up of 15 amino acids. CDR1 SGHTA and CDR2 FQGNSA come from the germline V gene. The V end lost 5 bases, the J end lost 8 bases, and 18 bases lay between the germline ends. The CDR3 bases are TGTGCCAGCAGCGAGAAGGCGGGGCTTTGGGAAAAACTGTTTTTT. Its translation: CASSEKAGLWEKLFF.

As DNA, the CDR3 is TGTGCCATCAGGGGAGGACAGGGAGGGAGCGGCACAGATACGCAGTATTTT. Amino acids: CAIRGGQGGSGTDTQYF. The chain uses TRBV10-3 and TRBJ2-3; D is perhaps TRBD1 (8 bases). Trimming pared 6 bases from V and 1 base from J, leaving 20 bases between. Germline assignment: CDR1 ENHRY and CDR2 SYGVKD. This CDR3 is built from 17 residues.

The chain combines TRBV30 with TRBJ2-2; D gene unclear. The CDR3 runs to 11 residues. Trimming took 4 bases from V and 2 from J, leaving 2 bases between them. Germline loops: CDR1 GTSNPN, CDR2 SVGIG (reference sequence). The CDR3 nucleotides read TGTGCCTGGACAAACACCGGGGAGCTGTTTTTT. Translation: CAWTNTGELFF. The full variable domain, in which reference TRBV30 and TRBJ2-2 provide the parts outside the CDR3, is SQTIHQWPATLVQPVGSPLSLECTVEGTSNPNLYWYRQAAGRGLQLLFYSVGIGQISSEVPQNLSASRPQDRQFILSSKKLLLSDSGFYLCAWTNTGELFFGEGSRLTVL.

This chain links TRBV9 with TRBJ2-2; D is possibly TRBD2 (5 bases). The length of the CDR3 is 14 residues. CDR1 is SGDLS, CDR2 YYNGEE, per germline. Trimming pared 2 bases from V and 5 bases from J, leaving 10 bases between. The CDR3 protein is CASSVSGITGELFF. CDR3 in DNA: TGTGCCAGCAGCGTCTCGGGAATTACCGGGGAGCTGTTTTTT.

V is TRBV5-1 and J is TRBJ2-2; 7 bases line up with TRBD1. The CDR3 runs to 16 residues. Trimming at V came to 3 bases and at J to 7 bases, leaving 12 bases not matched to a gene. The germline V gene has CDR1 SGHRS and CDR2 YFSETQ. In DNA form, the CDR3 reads TGCGCCAGCAGCTCCGGGACAGCCAGCTATGGCGGGGAGCTGTTTTTT. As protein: CASSSGTASYGGELFF. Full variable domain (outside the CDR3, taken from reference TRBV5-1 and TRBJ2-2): KAGVTQTPRYLIKTRGQQVTLSCSPISGHRSVSWYQQTPGQGLQFLFEYFSETQRNKGNFPGRFSGRQFSNSRSEMNVSTLELGDSALYLCASSSGTASYGGELFFGEGSRLTVL.

The CDR3 loop reads CASSFGNNQPQHF. CDR3 sequence (DNA): TGTGCCAGCAGTTTTGGTAACAATCAGCCCCAGCATTTT. V is TRBV27 and J is TRBJ1-5; D remains ambiguous. The V gene lost 3 bases and the J gene lost 3 bases, with 6 bases spanning the gap. This CDR3 region has 13 residues. Germline values: CDR1 MNHEY, CDR2 SMNVEV (reference sequence).

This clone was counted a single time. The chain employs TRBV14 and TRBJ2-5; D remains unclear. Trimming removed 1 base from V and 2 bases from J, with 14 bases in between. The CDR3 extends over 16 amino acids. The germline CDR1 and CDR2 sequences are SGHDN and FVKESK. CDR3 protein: CASSQAATFFQETQYF. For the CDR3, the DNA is TGTGCCAGCAGCCAAGCTGCGACCTTTTTTCAAGAGACCCAGTACTTC. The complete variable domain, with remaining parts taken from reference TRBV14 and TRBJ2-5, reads EAGVTQFPSHSVIEKGQTVTLRCDPISGHDNLYWYRRVMGKEIKFLLHFVKESKQDESGMPNNRFLAERTGGTYSTLKVQPAELEDSGVYFCASSQAATFFQETQYFGPGTRLLVL.

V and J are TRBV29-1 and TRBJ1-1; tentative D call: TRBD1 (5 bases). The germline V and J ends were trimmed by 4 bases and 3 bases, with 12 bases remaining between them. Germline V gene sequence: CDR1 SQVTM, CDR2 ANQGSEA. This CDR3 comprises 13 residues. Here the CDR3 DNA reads TGCAGCGTTGGATGGGGACGGGACACTGAAGCTTTCTTT. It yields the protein CSVGWGRDTEAFF.

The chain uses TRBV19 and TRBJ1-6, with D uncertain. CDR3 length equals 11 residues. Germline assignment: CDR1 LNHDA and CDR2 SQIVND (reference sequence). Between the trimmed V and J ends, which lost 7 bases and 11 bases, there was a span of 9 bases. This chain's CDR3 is CASIPNTPLHF. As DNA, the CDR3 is TGTGCCAGTATCCCAAACACACCCCTCCACTTT.

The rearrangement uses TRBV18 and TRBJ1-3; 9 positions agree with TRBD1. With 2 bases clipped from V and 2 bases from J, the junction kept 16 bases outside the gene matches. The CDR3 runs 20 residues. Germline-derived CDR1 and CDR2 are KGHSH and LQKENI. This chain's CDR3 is CASSPATSGTGIKAGNTIYF. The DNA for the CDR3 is TGTGCCAGCTCACCAGCTACCTCCGGGACAGGGATCAAAGCTGGAAACACCATATATTTT.

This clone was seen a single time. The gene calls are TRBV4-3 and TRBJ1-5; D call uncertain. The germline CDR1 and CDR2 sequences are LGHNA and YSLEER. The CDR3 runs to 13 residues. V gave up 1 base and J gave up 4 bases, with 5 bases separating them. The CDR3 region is CASSQGENQPQHF. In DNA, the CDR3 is TGCGCCAGCAGCCAAGGGGAGAATCAGCCCCAGCATTTT.

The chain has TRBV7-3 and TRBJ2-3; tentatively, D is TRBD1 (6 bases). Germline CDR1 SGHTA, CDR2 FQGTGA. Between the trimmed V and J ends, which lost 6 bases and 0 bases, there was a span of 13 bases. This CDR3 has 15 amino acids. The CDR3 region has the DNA TGTGCCAGCAGTAGATCAGGGGTTAGCACAGATACGCAGTATTTT. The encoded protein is CASSRSGVSTDTQYF.

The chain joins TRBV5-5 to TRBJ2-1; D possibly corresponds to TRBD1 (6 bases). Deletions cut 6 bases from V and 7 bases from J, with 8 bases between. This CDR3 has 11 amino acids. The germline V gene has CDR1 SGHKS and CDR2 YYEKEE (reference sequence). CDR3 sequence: CASTQGNEQFF. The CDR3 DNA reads TGTGCCAGCACCCAGGGGAATGAGCAGTTCTTC.

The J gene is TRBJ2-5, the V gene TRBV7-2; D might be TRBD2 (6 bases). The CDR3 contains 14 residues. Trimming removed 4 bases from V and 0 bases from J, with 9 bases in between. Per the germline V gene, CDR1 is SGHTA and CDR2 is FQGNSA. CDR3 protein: CASSWGGNQETQYF. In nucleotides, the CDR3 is TGTGCCAGCAGCTGGGGCGGGAACCAAGAGACCCAGTACTTC.

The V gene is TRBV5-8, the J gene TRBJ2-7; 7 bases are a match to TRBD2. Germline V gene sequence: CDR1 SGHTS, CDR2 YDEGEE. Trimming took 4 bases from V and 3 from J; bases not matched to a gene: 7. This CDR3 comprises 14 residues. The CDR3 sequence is CASSRTRTSYEQYF. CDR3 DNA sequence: TGTGCCAGCAGCCGTACTAGGACTAGCTACGAGCAGTACTTC. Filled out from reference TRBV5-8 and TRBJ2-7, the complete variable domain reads EAGVTQSPTHLIKTRGQQATLRCSPISGHTSVYWYQQALGLGLQFLLWYDEGEERNRGNFPPRFSGRQFPNYSSELNVNALELEDSALYLCASSRTRTSYEQYFGPGTRLTVT.

The CDR3 DNA is TGTGCCAGCACCGCCAGCGACAGGGCCTATTCACCCCTCCACTTT. Translated: CASTASDRAYSPLHF. The chain uses TRBV28 and TRBJ1-6; TRBD1 matches at 7 bases. This CDR3 contains 15 residues. Germline V lookup: CDR1 MDHEN, CDR2 SYDVKM. Trimming took 7 bases from V and 8 from J; bases not matched to a gene: 11. Together with reference TRBV28 and TRBJ1-6, the CDR3 gives the full variable domain: DVKVTQSSRYLVKRTGEKVFLECVQDMDHENMFWYRQDPGLGLRLIYFSYDVKMKEKGDIPEGYSVSREKKERFSLILESASTNQTSMYLCASTASDRAYSPLHFGNGTRLTVT.

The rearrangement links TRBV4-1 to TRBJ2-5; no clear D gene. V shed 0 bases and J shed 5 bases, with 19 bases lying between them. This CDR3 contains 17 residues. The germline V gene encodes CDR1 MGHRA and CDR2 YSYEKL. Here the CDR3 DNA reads TGCGCCAGCAGCCAAGAATGGATCGCCTCGTATTCGGAGACCCAGTACTTC. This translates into CASSQEWIASYSETQYF.